Listed below are T cell receptor beta chains from one sample, sequenced in a study of PD-1 blockade in classical Hodgkin lymphoma. Some clones are missing from TCRdb's copy, which holds only in-frame ones; the method was immunoSEQ multiplex PCR. The table has 45,000 to 55,000 clones, approximately 76% seen once. This sample comprised peripheral blood mononuclear cells (PBMCs), obtained before the fourth cycle of nivolumab. The receptor source for this set is a human donor with classical Hodgkin lymphoma. Each CDR3 is given with its conserved first and last residue. A D gene is named only where the DNA matches it firmly. Clone size, where shown, is once, few, many, or a class for clones that have expanded.

V gene: TRBV2
clone size: .
D gene: .
J gene: TRBJ2-5
CDR3 protein: CASSDLGAQGEQYF
CDR3 DNA: TGTGCCAGCAGTGATTTGGGGGCCCAGGGTGAGCAGTACTTC

V gene: TRBV6-6
clone size: .
D gene: .
J gene: TRBJ1-2
CDR3 protein: CASSYMPERGSGYTF
CDR3 DNA: TGTGCCAGCAGTTACATGCCCGAGAGGGGTTCAGGCTACACCTTC

V gene: TRBV5-1
clone size: .
D gene: TRBD2
J gene: TRBJ2-3
CDR3 protein: CASSGLAGSTDTQYF
CDR3 DNA: TGCGCCAGCAGCGGACTAGCGGGGAGCACAGATACGCAGTATTTT

V gene: TRBV7-9
clone size: few
D gene: .
J gene: TRBJ2-7
CDR3 protein: CASSLGPGSYEQYF
CDR3 DNA: TGTGCCAGCAGCTTAGGCCCTGGTTCGTACGAGCAGTACTTC

V gene: TRBV2
clone size: .
D gene: .
J gene: TRBJ1-5
CDR3 protein: CASRDRTDPWQPQHF
CDR3 DNA: TGTGCCAGCAGAGACCGGACTGACCCTTGGCAGCCCCAGCATTTT

V gene: TRBV7-2
clone size: few
D gene: .
J gene: TRBJ1-4
CDR3 protein: CASSLEGGGWEKLFF
CDR3 DNA: TGTGCCAGCAGCTTAGAGGGGGGTGGTTGGGAAAAACTGTTTTTT

V gene: TRBV7-9
clone size: .
D gene: TRBD1
J gene: TRBJ1-1
CDR3 protein: CASSLGSRGRNTEAFF
CDR3 DNA: TGTGCCAGCAGCTTAGGGAGCAGGGGGAGGAACACTGAAGCTTTCTTT

V gene: TRBV7-2
clone size: .
D gene: .
J gene: TRBJ2-5
CDR3 protein: CASSDSGTVVETQYF
CDR3 DNA: TGTGCCAGCAGCGATTCCGGGACGGTGGTAGAGACCCAGTACTTC

V gene: TRBV11-1
clone size: .
D gene: TRBD1
J gene: TRBJ2-6
CDR3 protein: CASSSGQSSGANVLTF
CDR3 DNA: TGTGCCAGCAGCTCGGGACAGAGCTCTGGGGCCAACGTCCTGACTTTC

V gene: TRBV30
clone size: .
D gene: TRBD2
J gene: TRBJ2-2
CDR3 protein: CAWSPLVAGGTGELFF
CDR3 DNA: TGTGCCTGGAGTCCCCTGGTAGCGGGAGGCACCGGGGAGCTGTTTTTT

V gene: TRBV28
clone size: .
D gene: .
J gene: TRBJ1-5
CDR3 protein: CASSYVSGGFRQPQHF
CDR3 DNA: TGTGCCAGCAGTTACGTTTCGGGAGGCTTTAGGCAGCCCCAGCATTTT

V gene: TRBV4-1
clone size: .
D gene: .
J gene: TRBJ1-2
CDR3 protein: CASSQGDGSFNYGYTF
CDR3 DNA: TGCGCCAGCAGCCAAGGGGACGGCTCTTTTAACTATGGCTACACCTTC

V gene: TRBV11-3
clone size: .
D gene: .
J gene: TRBJ1-4
CDR3 protein: CASSLPGGEKLFF
CDR3 DNA: TGTGCCAGCAGCCTACCGGGGGGTGAAAAACTGTTTTTT

V gene: TRBV11-3
clone size: once
D gene: TRBD1
J gene: TRBJ2-7
CDR3 protein: CASSSTTGALSYEQYF
CDR3 DNA: TGTGCCAGCAGCAGTACGACAGGGGCTCTCTCCTACGAGCAGTACTTC

V gene: TRBV25-1
clone size: few
D gene: .
J gene: TRBJ2-1
CDR3 protein: CASSELYGEQFF
CDR3 DNA: TGTGCCAGCAGTGAATTATATGGTGAGCAGTTCTTC

V gene: TRBV11-2
clone size: few
D gene: TRBD2
J gene: TRBJ2-2
CDR3 protein: CASSILAGKNTGELFF
CDR3 DNA: TGTGCCAGCAGCATCCTAGCGGGAAAGAACACCGGGGAGCTGTTTTTT

V gene: TRBV6-5
clone size: few
D gene: .
J gene: TRBJ2-7
CDR3 protein: CASSESSYEQYF
CDR3 DNA: TGTGCCAGCAGCGAATCGTCCTACGAGCAGTACTTC

V gene: TRBV6-1
clone size: .
D gene: .
J gene: TRBJ1-1
CDR3 protein: CASSEFGVEAFF
CDR3 DNA: TGTGCCAGCAGTGAATTTGGGGTTGAAGCTTTCTTT

V gene: TRBV28
clone size: .
D gene: TRBD1
J gene: TRBJ1-5
CDR3 protein: CASRPQGASIKPQHF
CDR3 DNA: TGTGCCAGCAGACCGCAGGGGGCCTCAATCAAGCCCCAGCATTTT

V gene: TRBV7-9
clone size: .
D gene: TRBD1
J gene: TRBJ2-3
CDR3 protein: CASSLSPGTVDTQYF
CDR3 DNA: TGTGCCAGCAGCTTAAGCCCGGGGACAGTGGATACGCAGTATTTT

V gene: TRBV6-4
clone size: once
D gene: .
J gene: TRBJ2-4
CDR3 protein: CASSWDAGSGREYF
CDR3 DNA: TGTGCCAGCAGCTGGGACGCGGGCTCAGGACGAGAGTACTTC

V gene: TRBV29-1
clone size: .
D gene: .
J gene: TRBJ1-2
CDR3 protein: CSVEGDNYGYTF
CDR3 DNA: TGCAGCGTTGAAGGAGACAACTATGGCTACACCTTC

V gene: TRBV4-1
clone size: .
D gene: TRBD1
J gene: TRBJ1-3
CDR3 protein: CASSPQGTEGFSGNTIYF
CDR3 DNA: TGCGCCAGCAGCCCCCAAGGGACAGAGGGATTCTCTGGAAACACCATATATTTT

V gene: TRBV5-1
clone size: .
D gene: .
J gene: TRBJ2-1
CDR3 protein: CASSGQGYNEQFF
CDR3 DNA: TGCGCCAGCAGCGGCCAGGGATACAATGAGCAGTTCTTC

V gene: TRBV29-1
clone size: few
D gene: .
J gene: TRBJ1-2
CDR3 protein: CSVEEGAGYTF
CDR3 DNA: TGCAGCGTTGAAGAAGGGGCTGGCTACACCTTC

V gene: TRBV25-1
clone size: few
D gene: TRBD1
J gene: TRBJ2-7
CDR3 protein: CASSGTGHEQYF
CDR3 DNA: TGTGCCAGCAGTGGGACAGGGCACGAGCAGTACTTC

V gene: TRBV2
clone size: few
D gene: TRBD1
J gene: TRBJ2-1
CDR3 protein: CASRRTGLNNEQFF
CDR3 DNA: TGTGCCAGCAGGCGGACAGGTTTAAACAATGAGCAGTTCTTC

V gene: TRBV28
clone size: few
D gene: .
J gene: TRBJ2-5
CDR3 protein: CASSPGGRTQYF
CDR3 DNA: TGTGCCAGCAGTCCTGGGGGACGAACCCAGTACTTC

V gene: TRBV7-2
clone size: few
D gene: .
J gene: TRBJ1-2
CDR3 protein: CASSFGLIYGYTF
CDR3 DNA: TGTGCCAGCAGCTTTGGGCTTATCTATGGCTACACCTTC

V gene: TRBV6-5
clone size: once
D gene: .
J gene: TRBJ2-1
CDR3 protein: CASSYVQYNEQFF
CDR3 DNA: TGTGCCAGCAGTTATGTCCAGTACAATGAGCAGTTCTTC

V gene: TRBV29-1
clone size: .
D gene: TRBD1
J gene: TRBJ2-5
CDR3 protein: CSARRDRSQETQYF
CDR3 DNA: TGCAGCGCCCGCCGGGACAGAAGCCAAGAGACCCAGTACTTC

V gene: TRBV9
clone size: .
D gene: .
J gene: TRBJ2-3
CDR3 protein: CASSVGSGTSTDTQYF
CDR3 DNA: TGTGCCAGCAGCGTTGGAAGCGGCACAAGCACAGATACGCAGTATTTT

V gene: TRBV10-2
clone size: few
D gene: .
J gene: TRBJ2-7
CDR3 protein: CASSEGLGRYEQYF
CDR3 DNA: TGCGCCAGCAGTGAGGGGCTCGGACGGTACGAGCAGTACTTC

V gene: TRBV2
clone size: .
D gene: .
J gene: TRBJ1-1
CDR3 protein: CASVGEVNTEAFF
CDR3 DNA: TGTGCCAGTGTAGGGGAGGTGAACACTGAAGCTTTCTTT

V gene: TRBV7-6
clone size: once
D gene: .
J gene: TRBJ2-1
CDR3 protein: CASSLAPGLYNEQFF
CDR3 DNA: TGTGCCAGCAGCTTAGCCCCAGGGCTCTACAATGAGCAGTTCTTC

V gene: TRBV7-9
clone size: .
D gene: TRBD2
J gene: TRBJ2-3
CDR3 protein: CASSWGLAGGTDTQYF
CDR3 DNA: TGTGCCAGCAGCTGGGGACTAGCGGGAGGAACAGATACGCAGTATTTT

V gene: TRBV10-3
clone size: .
D gene: .
J gene: TRBJ2-1
CDR3 protein: CAVAPDSYNEQFF
CDR3 DNA: TGTGCCGTTGCCCCGGACTCCTACAATGAGCAGTTCTTC

V gene: TRBV2
clone size: .
D gene: .
J gene: TRBJ2-5
CDR3 protein: CASSDNPGETQYF
CDR3 DNA: TGTGCCAGCAGCGATAACCCAGGGGAGACCCAGTACTTC

V gene: TRBV29-1
clone size: .
D gene: TRBD2
J gene: TRBJ2-7
CDR3 protein: CSVEDPGGSRYEQYF
CDR3 DNA: TGCAGCGTTGAAGACCCGGGGGGGTCCCGCTACGAGCAGTACTTC

V gene: TRBV7-9
clone size: .
D gene: .
J gene: TRBJ1-1
CDR3 protein: CASSPKRVGWNTEAFF
CDR3 DNA: TGTGCCAGCAGCCCTAAGAGGGTCGGTTGGAACACTGAAGCTTTCTTT

V gene: TRBV6-6
clone size: .
D gene: .
J gene: TRBJ2-7
CDR3 protein: CASSYSQGSEQYF
CDR3 DNA: TGTGCCAGCAGTTACTCCCAGGGAAGCGAGCAGTACTTC

V gene: TRBV4-3
clone size: once
D gene: TRBD1
J gene: TRBJ2-1
CDR3 protein: CASSQGRTGYVNEQFF
CDR3 DNA: TGCGCCAGCAGCCAAGGTCGGACAGGGTATGTCAATGAGCAGTTCTTC

V gene: TRBV28
clone size: .
D gene: TRBD1
J gene: TRBJ1-3
CDR3 protein: CASSLSGGSYGNTIYF
CDR3 DNA: TGTGCCAGCAGTTTGTCAGGGGGCAGCTATGGAAACACCATATATTTT

V gene: TRBV18
clone size: once
D gene: TRBD1
J gene: TRBJ1-5
CDR3 protein: CASSPFGTGRSNQPQHF
CDR3 DNA: TGTGCCAGCTCACCCTTCGGGACAGGGAGGAGCAATCAGCCCCAGCATTTT

V gene: TRBV5-1
clone size: .
D gene: .
J gene: TRBJ2-1
CDR3 protein: CASSLGGYSYNEQFF
CDR3 DNA: TGCGCCAGCAGCCTAGGGGGTTACTCCTACAATGAGCAGTTCTTC

V gene: TRBV5-1
clone size: .
D gene: .
J gene: TRBJ2-2
CDR3 protein: CASKERADTGELFF
CDR3 DNA: TGCGCCAGCAAGGAGCGCGCGGACACCGGGGAGCTGTTTTTT